One sample yielded the 14 T cell receptor beta chains listed below, sequenced in a study of OX40 agonist ivuxolimab in advanced cancers. Sequenced by immunoSEQ multiplex PCR; TCRdb stores in-frame clones only, minus some. The data contain 90,000 to 150,000 clones, over 75% of them singletons. The sequencing here drew on CD4+ or CD8+ T cells sorted from blood, taken in a trial of the OX40 agonist ivuxolimab. These receptors all stem from an adult with an advanced solid tumor such as melanoma, head and neck, liver or kidney cancer.

The rearrangement joins TRBV6-5 to TRBJ1-2; 10 nucleotides agree with TRBD1. The germline gives CDR1 MNHEY, CDR2 SVGAGI. J gave up 7 bases and V 5 bases, and 10 bases lay outside the gene matches. There are 15 residues in the CDR3. CDR3 nucleotides: TGTGCCAGCAGTCCATCAGGGGGACAGGGGCGTGGCTACACCTTC. Translation: CASSPSGGQGRGYTF.

The rearrangement links TRBV10-3 to TRBJ1-3; TRBD1 agrees at 7 bases. With 6 bases clipped from V and 4 bases from J, the junction kept 3 bases outside the gene matches. The germline V gene encodes CDR1 ENHRY and CDR2 SYGVKD. This CDR3 is built from 13 residues. The CDR3 is CAIRAGQGNTIYF. The CDR3 coding sequence is TGTGCCATCAGGGCGGGACAGGGAAACACCATATATTTT.

This clone was seen a single time. This chain's CDR3 is CASSFSGAYSPLHF. CDR3 DNA: TGTGCCAGCAGCTTTTCAGGGGCATATTCACCCCTCCACTTT. This rearrangement joins TRBV7-9 to TRBJ1-6, with TRBD1 as a possible D gene (6 bases). CDR3 length: 14 residues. The ends were cut back, 3 bases at V and 8 bases at J, with 11 bases in the middle. Germline loops: CDR1 SEHNR, CDR2 FQNEAQ (reference sequence).

This chain links TRBV28 with TRBJ1-2; no firm D call. V was pared by 3 bases and J by 8 bases, with 13 bases between. CDR3 length: 13 amino acids. Germline V gene sequence: CDR1 MDHEN, CDR2 SYDVKM. CDR3 loop: CASSFGAGKGYTF. The CDR3 DNA reads TGTGCCAGCAGTTTCGGAGCAGGCAAGGGCTACACCTTC.

The chain carries TRBV6-1 and TRBJ1-5; possible D gene TRBD1, 5 bases. Trimming pared 10 bases from V and 2 bases from J, leaving 15 bases between. This CDR3 is built from 14 residues. CDR1 MNHNS and CDR2 SASEGT come from the germline V gene. CDR3 residues: CATLFTGGNQPQHF. Here the CDR3 DNA reads TGTGCCACCTTGTTCACGGGGGGCAATCAGCCCCAGCATTTT.

CDR3 nucleotides: TGTGCCAGCAGCTTGATGCAGGGTGGAAGAGAGACCCAGTACTTC. It translates to CASSLMQGGRETQYF. The V and J genes are TRBV5-4 and TRBJ2-5; a possible D gene is TRBD1 (5 bases). Trimming stripped 1 base from V and 4 bases from J, with 14 bases between. The CDR3 covers 15 residues. Germline loops: CDR1 SGHNT, CDR2 YYREEE (reference sequence).

The J gene is TRBJ2-7, the V gene TRBV28; no clear D gene. Trimming took 7 bases from V and 7 from J, leaving 23 bases between them. Per germline, CDR1 MDHEN and CDR2 SYDVKM. The CDR3 runs to 15 residues. CDR3 bases: TGTGCCAGCACCCCCCGGCTATACCCTATTAGAGAGCAGTACTTC. Translated: CASTPRLYPIREQYF.

The V gene is TRBV5-1, the J gene TRBJ2-2; 9 nucleotides match TRBD1. Trimming took 4 bases from V and 7 from J; bases not matched to a gene: 5. The germline gives CDR1 SGHRS, CDR2 YFSETQ. This CDR3 is built from 14 residues. CDR3 nucleotides: TGCGCCAGCAGCGCAGGGACAGGGAACGGGGAGCTGTTTTTT. The encoded protein is CASSAGTGNGELFF. Drawing the rest from reference TRBV5-1 and TRBJ2-2, the complete variable domain is KAGVTQTPRYLIKTRGQQVTLSCSPISGHRSVSWYQQTPGQGLQFLFEYFSETQRNKGNFPGRFSGRQFSNSRSEMNVSTLELGDSALYLCASSAGTGNGELFFGEGSRLTVL.

The chain joins TRBV28 to TRBJ2-7; tentatively, D is TRBD1 (6 bases). The CDR3 consists of 16 residues. V lost 6 bases to trimming and J lost 0 bases, with 18 bases between them. The V gene's germline CDR1 is MDHEN and CDR2 SYDVKM. In nucleotides, the CDR3 is TGTGCCAGCAGCCCCCCGTCGGGACAAAGCTCCTACGAGCAGTACTTC. This translates into CASSPPSGQSSYEQYF.

The rearrangement links TRBV2 to TRBJ2-6; maybe TRBD1 (5 bases). This CDR3 has 13 amino acids. From germline, CDR1 is SNHLY and CDR2 FYNNEI. Trimming removed 6 bases from V and 9 bases from J, with 12 bases in between. In DNA form, the CDR3 reads TGTGCCAGCAGACGGACACACTACAACGTCCTGACTTTC. Its protein is CASRRTHYNVLTF.

The V gene is TRBV30, the J gene TRBJ1-5; 7 bases fit TRBD1. This CDR3 spans 15 amino acids. Looked up from germline, CDR1 is GTSNPN and CDR2 is SVGIG (reference sequence). V dropped 2 bases and J dropped 6; count of bases not matched to a gene: 10. The CDR3 reads CAWSSLAGGIQPQHF. DNA of the CDR3: TGTGCCTGGAGTTCTTTGGCAGGGGGAATTCAGCCCCAGCATTTT.

The chain couples TRBV18 to TRBJ1-1; D is unclear. Trimming stripped 1 base from V and 4 bases from J, with 7 bases between. Per the germline V gene, CDR1 is KGHSH and CDR2 is LQKENI. The CDR3 runs to 13 residues. The CDR3 is CASSPREATEAFF. CDR3 coding DNA: TGTGCCAGCTCACCACGGGAGGCCACTGAAGCTTTCTTT.

The V and J genes are TRBV7-9 and TRBJ2-7; maybe TRBD2 (5 bases). Trimming removed 5 bases from V and 7 bases from J, with 12 bases in between. Germline lookup yields CDR1 SEHNR and CDR2 FQNEAQ (reference sequence). This CDR3 region has 12 residues. The CDR3 reads CASSPLTGEQYF. The CDR3 coding sequence is TGTGCCAGCAGCCCTCTGACGGGGGAGCAGTACTTC.

DNA of the CDR3: TGTGCCAGCAGTGACGGCCAGGGTGGGGACGGGGCCAACGTCCTGACTTTC. Encoded protein: CASSDGQGGDGANVLTF. The chain employs TRBV6-4 and TRBJ2-6; D possibly matches TRBD1 or TRBD2 (5 bases each). Germline V gives CDR1 MRHNA, CDR2 SNTAGT. Trimming pared 2 bases from V and 4 bases from J, leaving 15 bases between. This CDR3 comprises 17 residues.